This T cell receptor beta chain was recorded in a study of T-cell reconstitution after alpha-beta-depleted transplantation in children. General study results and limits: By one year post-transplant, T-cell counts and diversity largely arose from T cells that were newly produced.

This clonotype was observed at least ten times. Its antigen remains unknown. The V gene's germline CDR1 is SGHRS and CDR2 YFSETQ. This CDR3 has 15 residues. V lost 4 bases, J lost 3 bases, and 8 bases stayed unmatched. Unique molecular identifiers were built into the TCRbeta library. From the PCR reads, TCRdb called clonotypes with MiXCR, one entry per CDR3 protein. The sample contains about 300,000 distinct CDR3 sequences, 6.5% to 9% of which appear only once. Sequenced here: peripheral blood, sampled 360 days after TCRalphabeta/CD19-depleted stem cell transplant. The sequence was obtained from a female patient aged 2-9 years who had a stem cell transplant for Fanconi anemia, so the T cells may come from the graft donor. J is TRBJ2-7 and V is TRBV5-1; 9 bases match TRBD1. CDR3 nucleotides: TGCGCCAGCAGCACCCCAGACAGGGGGGACTACGAGCAGTACTTC. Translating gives CASSTPDRGDYEQYF.